The clone carrying this TCR beta chain was detected many times. This specimen belongs to a study of neurological immune-mediated disorders. Germline loops: CDR1 DFQATT, CDR2 SNEGSKA (reference sequence). Losses at the gene ends were 5 bases for V and 9 bases for J; bases not matched to a gene: 3. The CDR3 spans 10 residues. The cDNA was generated through 5'RACE incorporating 10-nucleotide random UMIs. Every sequencing run generated over 160 million TCR-beta sequences from 15-18 subjects. TCRdb analysed the 5' RACE reads with MiXCR anew, one entry per CDR3 protein. The sample holds over 25,000 distinct CDR3 sequences, about 1.6% seen once. A total of 2 million PBMCs stored at -80 degrees C provided the unsorted libraries.

The TCR originated in a woman aged 30 to 39 with multiple sclerosis. The sample comprised PBMCs. The V call is TRBV20-1, the J call TRBJ2-5; 7 nucleotides agree with TRBD2. The CDR3 is CSALGGAQYF. CDR3 nucleotide sequence: TGCAGTGCTCTGGGGGGGGCCCAGTACTTC.